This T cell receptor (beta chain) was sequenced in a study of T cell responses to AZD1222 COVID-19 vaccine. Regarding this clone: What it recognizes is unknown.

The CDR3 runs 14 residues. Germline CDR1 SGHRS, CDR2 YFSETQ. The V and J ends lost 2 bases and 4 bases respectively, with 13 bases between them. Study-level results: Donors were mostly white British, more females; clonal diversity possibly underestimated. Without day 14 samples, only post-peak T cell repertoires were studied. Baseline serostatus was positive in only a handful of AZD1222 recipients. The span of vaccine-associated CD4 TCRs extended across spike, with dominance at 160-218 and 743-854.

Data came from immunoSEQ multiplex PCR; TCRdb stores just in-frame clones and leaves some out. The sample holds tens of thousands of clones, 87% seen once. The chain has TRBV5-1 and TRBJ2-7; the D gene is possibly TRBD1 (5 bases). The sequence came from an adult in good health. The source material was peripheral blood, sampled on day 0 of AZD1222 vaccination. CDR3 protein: CASSFAQGSYEQYF. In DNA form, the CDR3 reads TGCGCCAGCAGCTTTGCCCAGGGCTCGTACGAGCAGTACTTC.